This TCR beta chain was captured in a study of T cells in Graves' hyperthyroidism and ophthalmopathy. The CDR3 is 16 amino acids. Germline V gene data show CDR1 as SGHNT and CDR2 as YYREEE (reference sequence). Germline trimming cut 4 bases from V and 1 base from J; bases unmatched to any gene: 8. Amplification yielded TCR beta CDR3 regions, with RNA transcripts as the source. The TCR CDR3 first-round RT-PCR relied on the HTBI primer set. TCRdb itself ran the multiplex PCR reads through MiXCR, one entry per CDR3 protein. In the table there are 600,000 to 900,000 distinct CDR3 sequences, roughly 15% of which are singletons.

This chain links TRBV5-4 with TRBJ2-5, with 9 bases identical to TRBD2. The receptor was isolated from a man younger than 35 with Graves' hyperthyroidism. The sequenced sample was blood. CDR3 sequence (DNA): TGTGCCAGCAGCGAAGGACTAGCGAGAGCCCAAGAGACCCAGTACTTC. Protein product: CASSEGLARAQETQYF.